This is a list of T cell receptor beta chains from one sample in a study of cytomegalovirus exposure and HLA in healthy donors. The protocol was immunoSEQ multiplex PCR, while the TCRdb copy is restricted to in-frame clones and leaves out a portion. The table lists some 150,000 clones, 79% of them singletons. Specimen: PBMCs. These receptors all come from a man between 50 and 59 years old in good health and CMV-seropositive. Both conserved end residues are part of each CDR3. A D gene is named only where the DNA matches it firmly. Clone size, where shown, is once, few, many, or a class for clones that have expanded.

abundance | j_gene | v_gene | d_gene | CDR3nt | CDR3aa
- | TRBJ1-5 | TRBV10-3 | - | TGTGCCATCAGTGAGTCCGAGGATCAGCCCCAGCATTTT | CAISESEDQPQHF
- | TRBJ2-7 | TRBV5-5 | TRBD1 | TGTGCCAGCAGCTTGGACAGGGGTGTCGACGAGCAGTACTTC | CASSLDRGVDEQYF
- | TRBJ2-1 | TRBV29-1 | TRBD2 | TGCAGCGGTACTAGCGGGGGTTACAATGAGCAGTTCTTC | CSGTSGGYNEQFF
- | TRBJ1-2 | TRBV6-5 | - | TGTGCCAGCAGTTACTCGATAACACCCTATGGCTACACCTTC | CASSYSITPYGYTF
- | TRBJ1-1 | TRBV4-2 | - | TGTGCCAGCAGCCATATGGGGGAGGGGAACACTGAAGCTTTCTTT | CASSHMGEGNTEAFF
- | TRBJ2-2 | TRBV7-9 | - | TGTGCCAGCAGCTTACAGTTATCGAACACCGGGGAGCTGTTTTTT | CASSLQLSNTGELFF
- | TRBJ2-3 | TRBV5-6 | TRBD2 | TGTGCCAGCAGTTGGGGACTAGCGGGAGGGCGACACACAGATACGCAGTATTTT | CASSWGLAGGRHTDTQYF
- | TRBJ2-3 | TRBV5-1 | TRBD1 | TGCGCCAGCAGAACCTCGGGACAGCCCACAGATACGCAGTATTTT | CASRTSGQPTDTQYF
- | TRBJ2-3 | TRBV30 | - | TGTGCCTGGAGTAGAGTCCCACAGGCCCGCACAGATACGCAGTATTTT | CAWSRVPQARTDTQYF
- | TRBJ2-1 | TRBV12-2 | - | TGTGCAAGTCGCTTACATAACTTAAAGACTAGCGCTGCCTACAATGAGCAGTTCTTC | CASRLHNLKTSAAYNEQFF
- | TRBJ2-1 | TRBV5-1 | TRBD1 | TGCGCCAGCAGCTCTGGACAGGGGGCCAATGAGCAGTTCTTC | CASSSGQGANEQFF
- | TRBJ2-5 | TRBV5-1 | - | TGCGCCAGCAGCCTCGCCGGTTCCGAAGAGACCCAGTACTTC | CASSLAGSEETQYF
- | TRBJ2-7 | TRBV7-8 | TRBD1 | TGTGCCAGCACCCTGGCCGGGACAGTCTACGAGCAGTACTTC | CASTLAGTVYEQYF
- | TRBJ2-1 | TRBV9 | - | TGTGCCAGCAGCGTAGTAGGGGTTTCCTACAATGAGCAGTTCTTC | CASSVVGVSYNEQFF
- | TRBJ2-1 | TRBV27 | TRBD2 | TGTGCCAGCAGTCCCTGGACTAGCGGGAGGGCCGGGCAGTTCTTC | CASSPWTSGRAGQFF
- | TRBJ2-7 | TRBV5-4 | - | TGTGCCAGCAGCTTGGAAGGGGGAAGGTACGAGCAGTACTTC | CASSLEGGRYEQYF
- | TRBJ2-7 | TRBV11-2 | - | TGTGCCAGCAGCTTGAGGGCCGGGAGTGAGAACGAGCAGTACTTC | CASSLRAGSENEQYF
once | TRBJ1-1 | TRBV13 | - | TGTGCCAGCAGCACCTGGGGCAGGCCGAGACAGTATGAAGCTTTCTTT | CASSTWGRPRQYEAFF
few | TRBJ2-3 | TRBV19 | - | TGTGCCAGTAGTATAGATGGATACAGGGCGTTTACGCAGTATTTT | CASSIDGYRAFTQYF
- | TRBJ2-5 | TRBV27 | - | TGTGCCAGCAGTGGGGCAGTGTACCAAGAGACCCAGTACTTC | CASSGAVYQETQYF
once | TRBJ2-5 | TRBV6-1 | TRBD2 | TGTGCCAGCAGAGTGTTAGCGGGAGAGGAGACCCAGTACTTC | CASRVLAGEETQYF
- | TRBJ2-7 | TRBV6-6 | - | TGTGCCAGCAGTTACTCGAGTCGGGGGGCGCCAGCCGAGCAGTACTTC | CASSYSSRGAPAEQYF
- | TRBJ2-5 | TRBV28 | - | TGTGCCAGCAGTTCCCCGGGACTGGCACAAGAGACCCAGTACTTC | CASSSPGLAQETQYF
- | TRBJ2-5 | TRBV27 | - | TGTGCCAGCAGCTACAGCAGGGTCGGCGAGACCCAGTACTTC | CASSYSRVGETQYF
- | TRBJ2-3 | TRBV5-1 | TRBD2 | TGCGCCAGCAGCTCCCCGACTAGCGGGAGTTCAGATACGCAGTATTTT | CASSSPTSGSSDTQYF
- | TRBJ1-4 | TRBV10-3 | - | TGTGCCATCAGTGTCGGGGGGCTTGGTGAAAAACTGTTTTTT | CAISVGGLGEKLFF
- | TRBJ1-6 | TRBV5-4 | - | TGTGCCAGCAGCCCACGCCAGAAGGGGCGATCACCCCTCCACTTT | CASSPRQKGRSPLHF
- | TRBJ1-2 | TRBV30 | - | TGTGCCTGGAGTACTATGGGCTATGGCTACACCTTC | CAWSTMGYGYTF
- | TRBJ2-3 | TRBV19 | - | TGTGCCAGTAGTCTAAGCCCCCTGCCCCATACGCAGTATTTT | CASSLSPLPHTQYF
- | TRBJ2-7 | TRBV27 | - | TGTGCCAGTCGTGGGGGCGGGAGCCTCCACGAGCAGTACTTC | CASRGGGSLHEQYF
- | TRBJ1-1 | TRBV11-2 | - | TGTGCCAGCAGCCCAGAGGCAGGGGAACGGAAGAGGGCTGAAGCTTTCTTT | CASSPEAGERKRAEAFF
once | TRBJ2-7 | TRBV6-1 | - | TGTGCCAGCAGTGAAGGAGGACAGTTCCTCTCCTACGAGCAGTACTTC | CASSEGGQFLSYEQYF
- | TRBJ1-3 | TRBV5-1 | - | TGCGCCAGCAGCTTGACAGGGCCTGGAAACACCATATATTTT | CASSLTGPGNTIYF
once | TRBJ2-5 | TRBV6-1 | TRBD1 | TGTGCCAGCAGTGAACTACAGGGGGCAGAGACCCAGTACTTC | CASSELQGAETQYF
- | TRBJ1-5 | TRBV30 | TRBD1 | TGTGCCTGGCAGAGCGGACAGGGGGATCAGCCCCAGCATTTT | CAWQSGQGDQPQHF
- | TRBJ2-2 | TRBV9 | - | TGTGCCAGCAGCGTAGATTTTAGCCAAAACACCGGGGAGCTGTTTTTT | CASSVDFSQNTGELFF
- | TRBJ2-7 | TRBV11-2 | TRBD1 | TGTGCCAGCAGCTTTTTGTTTACAGGGGGCGGCGAGCAGTACTTC | CASSFLFTGGGEQYF
- | TRBJ1-1 | TRBV19 | TRBD1 | TGTGCCAGTAGTACTAGCGGGACAGGATGGAACACTGAAGCTTTCTTT | CASSTSGTGWNTEAFF
- | TRBJ1-4 | TRBV28 | - | TGTGCCAGCAGTTTATTCCTACCGACACCCGATAATGAAAAACTGTTTTTT | CASSLFLPTPDNEKLFF
- | TRBJ2-3 | TRBV28 | TRBD2 | TGTGCCATCCACGGGACTAGCGGGCCCACAGATACGCAGTATTTT | CAIHGTSGPTDTQYF
- | TRBJ1-6 | TRBV10-3 | - | TGTGCCATCAGTGAGGTAGGGGTCAATTCACCCCTCCACTTT | CAISEVGVNSPLHF